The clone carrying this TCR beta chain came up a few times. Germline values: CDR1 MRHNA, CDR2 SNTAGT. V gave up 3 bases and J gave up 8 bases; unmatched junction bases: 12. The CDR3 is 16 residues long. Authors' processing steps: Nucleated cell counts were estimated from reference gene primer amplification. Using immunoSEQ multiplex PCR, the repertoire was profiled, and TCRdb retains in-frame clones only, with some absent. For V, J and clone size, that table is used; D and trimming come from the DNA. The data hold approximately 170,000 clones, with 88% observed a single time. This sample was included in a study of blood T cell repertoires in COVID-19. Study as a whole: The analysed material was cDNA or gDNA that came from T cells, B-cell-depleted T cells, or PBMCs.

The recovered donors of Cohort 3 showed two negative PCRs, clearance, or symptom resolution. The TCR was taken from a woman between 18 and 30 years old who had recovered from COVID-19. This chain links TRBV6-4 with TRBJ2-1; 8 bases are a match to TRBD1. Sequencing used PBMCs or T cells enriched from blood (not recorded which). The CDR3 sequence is CASSETGQGDLYEQFF. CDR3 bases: TGTGCCAGCAGTGAAACAGGACAGGGTGATTTGTATGAGCAGTTCTTC.